This T cell receptor beta chain was recorded in a study of memory CD4+ T cells and cytomegalovirus serostatus. TCRdb's table, derived via immunoSEQ multiplex PCR, lists solely in-frame clones and lacks some. This sample has 40,000 to 55,000 clones, with 80% to 85% found just once. Points on this clone: The antigen is undetermined.

Regarding the study as a whole: The CMV-associated TCR signature appears largely within the CD4+ memory repertoire. CMV serostatus prediction reached median AUC around 0.95, or 0.9 with US-trained model.

The sort gate was single viable CD3+CD4+CD8-CD45RO+ cells for memory CD4+ T cells. The sequence was collected from an adult in good health and CMV-seropositive. Sequencing was done on a sample of memory CD4+ T cells from blood.

Here the CDR3 reads CASSEEGLAKNIQYF. The CDR3 region has the DNA TGTGCCAGCAGTGAAGAGGGGCTAGCCAAAAACATTCAGTACTTC. The chain combines TRBV2 with TRBJ2-4, with a possible D match to TRBD1 (5 bases). CDR3 size: 15 residues. CDR1 is SNHLY, CDR2 FYNNEI, per germline. Trimming shortened V by 1 base and J by 0 bases, and 7 bases separated the two germline ends.